This T cell receptor beta chain was sequenced during a study of T-cell memory formation after mild COVID-19. This clonotype was seen more than once but under ten times. Germline loops: CDR1 DFQATT, CDR2 SNEGSKA (reference sequence). V lost 3 bases, J lost 2 bases, and 10 bases lay in between. The length of the CDR3 is 13 residues. TCRdb reprocessed the 5' RACE reads with MiXCR, giving one entry per CDR3 protein. The repertoire includes 300,000 to 350,000 distinct CDR3 sequences, about an eighth of them detected once, and about a fifth sits in the top ten. The clonotype was recovered from a man aged 18 to 29 who had mild COVID-19 (a few samples of this study predate the infection). Cell type and time point are not known. The sample taken for sequencing was PBMCs or a T cell subset sorted from them (not recorded which). V usage is TRBV20-1 and J usage is TRBJ1-1; no firm D call. The CDR3: CSASLDENTEAFF. The CDR3 DNA reads TGCAGTGCTAGCCTAGACGAAAACACTGAAGCTTTCTTT.